A selection of T cell receptor beta chains follows, all from one sample in a study of cytomegalovirus exposure and HLA in healthy donors. Here immunoSEQ multiplex PCR was the method, and the copy in TCRdb shows in-frame clones only, minus some. The sample lists about 180,000 clones; approximately 81% were seen once. The source material was PBMCs. These receptors originate from a man aged 18 to 30 in good health and CMV-seropositive. Both conserved end residues are part of each CDR3. Each record gives: CDR3 length, J gene, V gene, D gene, clone size, CDR3 protein, CDR3 DNA. D genes are given only for firm matches. The size field is filled for only some rows; it gives once, few, many or a size class.

len: 14
j_gene: TRBJ2-2
v_gene: TRBV6-1
d_gene: TRBD1
abundance: NA
CDR3aa: CASKQGATTGELFF
CDR3nt: TGTGCCAGCAAGCAGGGGGCGACGACCGGGGAGCTGTTTTTT

len: 14
j_gene: TRBJ2-2
v_gene: TRBV5-1
d_gene: TRBD1
abundance: NA
CDR3aa: CASSKQGHAGELFF
CDR3nt: TGCGCCAGCAGCAAACAGGGGCACGCCGGGGAGCTGTTTTTT

len: 14
j_gene: TRBJ1-1
v_gene: TRBV19
d_gene: NA
abundance: NA
CDR3aa: CASSIRGLNTEAFF
CDR3nt: TGTGCCAGTAGTATTCGAGGGCTCAACACTGAAGCTTTCTTT

len: 15
j_gene: TRBJ2-1
v_gene: TRBV10-2
d_gene: TRBD1
abundance: NA
CDR3aa: CASSPGQGSYNEQFF
CDR3nt: TGCGCCAGCAGTCCGGGACAGGGAAGCTACAATGAGCAGTTCTTC

len: 15
j_gene: TRBJ2-5
v_gene: TRBV29-1
d_gene: NA
abundance: NA
CDR3aa: CSALPIGHAEETQYF
CDR3nt: TGCAGCGCCCTACCCATAGGACACGCGGAGGAGACCCAGTACTTC

len: 13
j_gene: TRBJ2-7
v_gene: TRBV4-2
d_gene: NA
abundance: NA
CDR3aa: CASSQDERGEQYF
CDR3nt: TGTGCCAGCAGCCAAGATGAGCGAGGGGAGCAGTACTTC

len: 15
j_gene: TRBJ2-3
v_gene: TRBV7-3
d_gene: TRBD2
abundance: NA
CDR3aa: CASSESGTGTDTQYF
CDR3nt: TGTGCCAGCAGCGAGAGCGGGACTGGGACAGATACGCAGTATTTT

len: 12
j_gene: TRBJ1-1
v_gene: TRBV29-1
d_gene: TRBD1
abundance: NA
CDR3aa: CSERKGATEAFF
CDR3nt: TGCAGCGAGAGGAAGGGGGCAACTGAAGCTTTCTTT

len: 15
j_gene: TRBJ2-5
v_gene: TRBV5-6
d_gene: TRBD2
abundance: NA
CDR3aa: CASSLVGSGGQTQYF
CDR3nt: TGTGCCAGCAGCTTAGTTGGTAGCGGGGGGCAGACCCAGTACTTC

len: 15
j_gene: TRBJ1-2
v_gene: TRBV5-1
d_gene: NA
abundance: NA
CDR3aa: CASSSLTGANYGYTF
CDR3nt: TGCGCCAGCAGCTCCCTGACAGGAGCTAACTATGGCTACACCTTC

len: 14
j_gene: TRBJ1-1
v_gene: TRBV7-9
d_gene: TRBD1
abundance: NA
CDR3aa: CASSHFDRGSEAFF
CDR3nt: TGTGCCAGCAGCCACTTCGACAGGGGGAGTGAAGCTTTCTTT

len: 16
j_gene: TRBJ2-1
v_gene: TRBV7-3
d_gene: NA
abundance: NA
CDR3aa: CASSLRTPSSYNEQFF
CDR3nt: TGTGCCAGCAGCTTAAGAACACCCAGCTCCTACAATGAGCAGTTCTTC

len: 13
j_gene: TRBJ1-1
v_gene: TRBV19
d_gene: NA
abundance: once
CDR3aa: CASSTSGITEAFF
CDR3nt: TGTGCCAGTAGTACTAGCGGGATCACTGAAGCTTTCTTT

len: 14
j_gene: TRBJ1-1
v_gene: TRBV7-9
d_gene: TRBD1
abundance: NA
CDR3aa: CASSSRGRNTEAFF
CDR3nt: TGTGCCAGCAGCTCCAGGGGGCGGAACACTGAAGCTTTCTTT

len: 13
j_gene: TRBJ2-1
v_gene: TRBV30
d_gene: NA
abundance: once
CDR3aa: CASHVASHNEQFF
CDR3nt: TGTGCCTCCCACGTGGCTAGTCACAATGAGCAGTTCTTC

len: 14
j_gene: TRBJ2-6
v_gene: TRBV30
d_gene: NA
abundance: NA
CDR3aa: CAWDNRAGANVLTF
CDR3nt: TGTGCCTGGGACAACAGGGCTGGGGCCAACGTCCTGACTTTC

len: 16
j_gene: TRBJ2-2
v_gene: TRBV5-1
d_gene: TRBD1
abundance: NA
CDR3aa: CASSTAGTVSTGELFF
CDR3nt: TGCGCCAGCAGCACGGCCGGGACAGTATCCACCGGGGAGCTGTTTTTT

len: 15
j_gene: TRBJ2-1
v_gene: TRBV14
d_gene: NA
abundance: once
CDR3aa: CASSQDRGLVVRQFF
CDR3nt: TGTGCCAGCAGCCAAGACCGGGGGTTAGTAGTCCGGCAGTTCTTC

len: 15
j_gene: TRBJ1-2
v_gene: TRBV6-1
d_gene: TRBD1
abundance: few
CDR3aa: CASSERTGGNYGYTF
CDR3nt: TGTGCCAGCAGTGAACGAACAGGGGGTAACTATGGCTACACCTTC

len: 12
j_gene: TRBJ1-3
v_gene: TRBV28
d_gene: NA
abundance: NA
CDR3aa: CASSLSGNTIYF
CDR3nt: TGTGCCAGCAGTCTTTCTGGAAACACCATATATTTT

len: 14
j_gene: TRBJ1-2
v_gene: TRBV6-1
d_gene: TRBD1
abundance: NA
CDR3aa: CASSNLGTGNGYTF
CDR3nt: TGTGCCAGCAGTAACCTGGGGACAGGGAACGGCTACACCTTC

len: 12
j_gene: TRBJ2-7
v_gene: TRBV7-8
d_gene: NA
abundance: NA
CDR3aa: CASSFDRFEQYF
CDR3nt: TGTGCCAGCAGCTTCGATAGATTTGAGCAGTACTTC